The present T cell receptor (beta chain) was sequenced within a study of blood T cell repertoires in COVID-19. The overall study: T cells, B-cell-depleted T cells, or PBMCs provided the cDNA or gDNA that served as material.

Germline CDR1 is SGHAT and CDR2 is FQDESV (reference sequence). The V gene end was trimmed by 4 bases and the J gene end by 3 bases; junction bases not matched to a gene: 0. This CDR3 spans 13 amino acids. This clone was detected only once. Data came from immunoSEQ multiplex PCR; TCRdb stores just in-frame clones and leaves some out. The sample contains just over 300,000 clones, approximately 85% of which appear only once. This receptor was obtained from a man younger than 45 who had recovered from COVID-19. The chain carries TRBV11-1 and TRBJ1-1, with 9 nucleotides matching TRBD1. Specimen: PBMCs or T cells enriched from blood (not recorded which). CDR3 loop: CASSWTGDTEAFF. As DNA, the CDR3 is TGTGCCAGCAGCTGGACAGGGGACACTGAAGCTTTCTTT.